These 9 T cell receptor beta chains were sequenced from one sample in a study of post-analysis software for immune sequencing data. Included in the TCR beta cDNA libraries were unique molecular identifiers. TCRdb reprocessed the PCR reads via MiXCR and lists one record per CDR3 protein. The data show 700,000 to 800,000 distinct CDR3 sequences, with 30% seen just once and 0.56% held by the top ten. These TCRs' antigens remain unknown. Study-wide results and caveats: There were about five TRBV segments more frequent in patients than controls, and TRBV5-6, TRBV5-1 and TRBV20-1 were among them.

Sequenced sample: blood. The receptors shown here come from a girl aged 5 to 17 with multiple sclerosis.

For this clonotype: The junction departs from germline at one end; a sequencing error may be responsible. The genes are TRBV20-1 and TRBJ2-7; TRBD1 matches 9 bases. From germline, CDR1 is DFQATT and CDR2 SNEGSKA (reference sequence). This CDR3 is built from 16 residues. The CDR3 DNA reads TGCAGTGCTAGAGCTCGACCGGGACAGGGATCGAGAGAGCGGTACTTC. Translation: CSARARPGQGSRERYF.

The chain recombines TRBV6-5 with TRBJ2-5, with D possibly matching TRBD2 (6 bases). The J call may be wrong; the DNA end is better matched by TRBJ2-7. The CDR3 has 14 residues. Germline loops: CDR1 MNHEY, CDR2 SVGAGI. This CDR3 is CASSYAGRGDEQYF. The CDR3 DNA sequence: TGTGCCAGCAGTTACGCGGGAAGAGGCGACGAGCAGTACTTC.

This clonotype was counted at least ten times. The chain combines TRBV6-1 with TRBJ2-7; 7 nucleotides line up with TRBD2. Losses at the gene ends were 7 bases for V and 1 base for J; bases not matched to a gene: 1. The CDR3 loop spans 12 amino acids. The germline gives CDR1 MNHNS, CDR2 SASEGT. The CDR3 protein is CASNGGSYEQYF. CDR3 DNA: TGTGCCAGCAACGGGGGGTCCTACGAGCAGTACTTC.

With regard to this clonotype: One end of the junction does not line up with germline, which may come from a read error. V and J are TRBV7-9 and TRBJ2-7; TRBD2 aligns across 10 bases. The CDR3 runs 16 residues. CDR1 is SEHNR and CDR2 is FQNEAQ in the germline V gene (reference sequence). The CDR3 nucleotides are TGTGTCAGCAGCTCCCTACCGGGACTAGCGCGTCACGAGCAGTACTTC. This gives the protein CVSSSLPGLARHEQYF.

Turning to this clonotype: A read error may produce the germline difference seen at one junction end. The gene calls are TRBV7-2 and TRBJ2-5, with TRBD2 matching over 11 bases. Germline lookup yields CDR1 SGHTA and CDR2 FQGNSA. This CDR3 contains 16 residues. The CDR3 DNA sequence: TGTGCCACCAGCGAAACAACTAGCGGGAGCCTGATACGACGGTACTTC. Translated: CATSETTSGSLIRRYF.

Ten or more counts support this clonotype. The DNA of the CDR3 is TGTGCCAGCAGCCTTACACCGACAGGGATCTACGAGCAGTACTTC. Translated: CASSLTPTGIYEQYF. This chain joins TRBV7-2 and TRBJ2-7; 7 bases map to TRBD1. Trimming cost V 5 bases and J 3 bases; bases outside gene matches: 10. From germline, CDR1 is SGHTA and CDR2 FQGNSA. The CDR3 spans 15 residues. The full variable domain, rest sourced from reference TRBV7-2 and TRBJ2-7, is GAGVSQSPSNKVTEKGKDVELRCDPISGHTALYWYRQSLGQGLEFLIYFQGNSAPDKSGLPSDRFSAERTGGSVSTLTIQRTQQEDSAVYLCASSLTPTGIYEQYFGPGTRLTVT.

V usage is TRBV20-1 and J usage is TRBJ2-3; 7 bases are a match to TRBD1. The CDR3 length is 14 residues. Per germline, CDR1 DFQATT and CDR2 SNEGSKA (reference sequence). The V and J ends lost 4 bases and 0 bases, in that order; junction bases with no gene match: 4. In DNA form, the CDR3 reads TGCAGTGCTAACGACAGGGCTAGCACAGATACGCAGTATTTT. Translating it yields CSANDRASTDTQYF.

The chain uses TRBV14 and TRBJ1-5; D is uncertain. This CDR3 has 13 residues. The V end lost 4 bases, the J end lost 7 bases, and 11 bases lay between the germline ends. Per the germline V gene, CDR1 is SGHDN and CDR2 is FVKESK. The CDR3 is CASSLLAGQPQHF. In DNA, the CDR3 is TGTGCCAGCAGCCTGCTGGCCGGGCAGCCCCAGCATTTT.

The chain links TRBV14 to TRBJ1-6; D remains ambiguous. Germline V CDR1 and CDR2: SGHDN, FVKESK. The V and J ends lost 1 base and 9 bases respectively, with 10 bases between them. The CDR3 sequence is 14 residues long. Written as DNA, the CDR3 is TGTGCCAGCAGCCAAGTGGCATTTAGTTCACCCCTCCACTTT. Protein product: CASSQVAFSSPLHF. Using reference TRBV14 and TRBJ1-6 for the parts outside the CDR3, the full variable domain is EAGVTQFPSHSVIEKGQTVTLRCDPISGHDNLYWYRRVMGKEIKFLLHFVKESKQDESGMPNNRFLAERTGGTYSTLKVQPAELEDSGVYFCASSQVAFSSPLHFGNGTRLTVT.